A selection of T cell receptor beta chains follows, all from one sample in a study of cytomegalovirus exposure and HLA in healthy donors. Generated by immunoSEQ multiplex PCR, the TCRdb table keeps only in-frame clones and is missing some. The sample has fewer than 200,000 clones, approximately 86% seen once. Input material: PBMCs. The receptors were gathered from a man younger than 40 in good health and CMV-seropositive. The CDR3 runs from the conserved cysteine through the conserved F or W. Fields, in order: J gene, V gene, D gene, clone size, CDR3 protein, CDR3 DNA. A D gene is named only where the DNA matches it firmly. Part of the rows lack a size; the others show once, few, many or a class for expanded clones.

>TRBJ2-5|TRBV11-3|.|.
CASSLSSGGTQYF
TGTGCCAGCAGCTTATCCAGCGGAGGGACCCAGTACTTC
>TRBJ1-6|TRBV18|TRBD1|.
CASSPIDRESPLHF
TGTGCCAGCTCACCCATTGACAGGGAATCACCCCTCCACTTT
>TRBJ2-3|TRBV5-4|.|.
CASNLGGDTDTQYF
TGTGCCAGCAACCTGGGCGGGGACACAGATACGCAGTATTTT
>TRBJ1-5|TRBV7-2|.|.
CASSPTQGHSNQPQHF
TGTGCCAGCAGCCCTACACAGGGTCATAGCAATCAGCCCCAGCATTTT
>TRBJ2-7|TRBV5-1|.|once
CASSLEGYEQYF
TGCGCCAGCAGCTTGGAGGGCTACGAGCAGTACTTC
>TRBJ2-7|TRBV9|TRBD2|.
CASSAGTSGNEQYF
TGTGCCAGCAGCGCCGGGACTAGCGGGAACGAGCAGTACTTC
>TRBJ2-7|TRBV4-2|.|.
CASSQVEGAGHEQYF
TGTGCCAGCAGCCAAGTGGAGGGGGCCGGCCACGAGCAGTACTTC
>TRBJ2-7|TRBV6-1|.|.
CASSDGAPLYEQYF
TGTGCCAGCAGCGACGGGGCCCCACTATACGAGCAGTACTTC
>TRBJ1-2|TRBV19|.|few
CASSLGPYGYTF
TGTGCCAGTAGTCTGGGACCCTATGGCTACACCTTC
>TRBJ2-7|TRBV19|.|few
CASSIAGQGFDEQYF
TGTGCCAGTAGTATAGCCGGCCAGGGCTTCGACGAGCAGTACTTC
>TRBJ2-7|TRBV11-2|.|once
CASSSTGTSGEQYF
TGTGCCAGCAGCTCAACCGGGACAAGTGGCGAGCAGTACTTC
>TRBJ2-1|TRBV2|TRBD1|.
CASKGRGYNEQFF
TGTGCCAGCAAGGGCAGGGGGTACAATGAGCAGTTCTTC
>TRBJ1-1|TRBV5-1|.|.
CASRPGADTEAFF
TGCGCCAGCAGGCCGGGGGCAGACACTGAAGCTTTCTTT
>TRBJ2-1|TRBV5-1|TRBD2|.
CASSLAGGIYNEQFF
TGCGCCAGCAGCTTGGCCGGGGGGATCTACAATGAGCAGTTCTTC
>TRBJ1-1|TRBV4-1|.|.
CASSQVPGSNTEAFF
TGCGCCAGCAGCCAGGTCCCAGGGTCAAACACTGAAGCTTTCTTT
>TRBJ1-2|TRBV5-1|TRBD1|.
CASSLRGGQNYGYTF
TGCGCCAGCAGCCTCAGAGGGGGACAGAACTATGGCTACACCTTC
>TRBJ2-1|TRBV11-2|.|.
CASSPRLLYGQFF
TGTGCCAGCAGCCCAAGGCTGCTATACGGGCAGTTCTTC
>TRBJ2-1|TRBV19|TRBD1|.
CASSSRDREYNEQFF
TGTGCCAGTAGTTCCCGGGACAGGGAATACAATGAGCAGTTCTTC
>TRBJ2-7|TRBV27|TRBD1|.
CASSLQGQGYEQYF
TGTGCCAGCAGTTTACAGGGACAGGGATACGAGCAGTACTTC
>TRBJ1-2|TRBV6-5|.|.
CASTDANYGYTF
TGTGCCAGCACGGACGCAAACTATGGCTACACCTTC
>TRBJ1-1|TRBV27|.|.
CASRQGSEAFF
TGTGCCAGCAGACAGGGTAGCGAAGCTTTCTTT